These 18 T cell receptor beta chains came from one sample sequenced in a study of identical twins. A single record per CDR3 protein comes from TCRdb applying MiXCR to the 5' RACE reads. The sample consists of just over 500,000 distinct CDR3 sequences, 22% of them appearing once. This sample also belongs to another study, concerning T cells expressing NK-cell markers.

Sequenced sample: CD4+ T cells sorted from blood. These receptors all stem from a woman aged 18 to 35 in good health.

J is TRBJ2-7 and V is TRBV5-1; perhaps TRBD1 as D (5 bases). Per the germline V gene, CDR1 is SGHRS and CDR2 is YFSETQ. Trimming shortened V by 4 bases and J by 3 bases, and 14 bases separated the two germline ends. CDR3 length equals 14 residues. CDR3 DNA: TGCGCCAGCAGCGCCCGACCTGACAGCTACGAGCAGTACTTC. Translating it yields CASSARPDSYEQYF.

This clonotype was counted a few times. This CDR3 reads CASSSTLGGGTDTQYF. CDR3 coding DNA: TGCGCCAGCAGCTCAACCCTCGGGGGGGGAACAGATACGCAGTATTTT. The rearrangement links TRBV5-1 to TRBJ2-3, with 8 nucleotides matching TRBD2. Germline V gene sequence: CDR1 SGHRS, CDR2 YFSETQ. This CDR3 comprises 16 residues. The V and J ends lost 3 bases and 3 bases, in that order; junction bases with no gene match: 9.

J is TRBJ2-1 and V is TRBV24-1; D is possibly TRBD2 (5 bases). Trimming took off 3 bases at V and 0 bases at J, with 8 bases between the two ends. The CDR3 loop spans 15 amino acids. CDR1 is KGHDR, CDR2 SFDVKD, per germline. CDR3 amino acids: CATSDATSSYNEQFF. The CDR3 DNA reads as TGTGCCACCAGTGATGCAACTAGCTCCTACAATGAGCAGTTCTTC.

The chain couples TRBV2 to TRBJ2-2, with 7 nucleotides matching TRBD1. CDR3 length: 14 residues. Germline V CDR1 and CDR2: SNHLY, FYNNEI. V dropped 7 bases and J dropped 1; count of bases not matched to a gene: 3. CDR3 in DNA: TGTGCCAGCACCCGACAGGGGAACACCGGGGAGCTGTTTTTT. This gives the protein CASTRQGNTGELFF. Complete variable domain (other parts from reference TRBV2 and TRBJ2-2): EPEVTQTPSHQVTQMGQEVILRCVPISNHLYFYWYRQILGQKVEFLVSFYNNEISEKSEIFDDQFSVERPDGSNFTLKIRSTKLEDSAMYFCASTRQGNTGELFFGEGSRLTVL.

This clonotype was found a few times. V and J are TRBV10-3 and TRBJ2-5; a possible D gene is TRBD1 (6 bases). The CDR3 contains 13 residues. The germline V gene has CDR1 ENHRY and CDR2 SYGVKD. V was clipped by 4 bases and J by 5 bases, with 11 bases between them. CDR3 in amino acids: CAISGWQGETQYF. The DNA of the CDR3 is TGTGCCATCAGTGGTTGGCAGGGGGAGACCCAGTACTTC.

This clonotype was observed once. The V call is TRBV3-1, the J call TRBJ2-4; D assignment may be TRBD1 or TRBD2 (6 bases each). From germline, CDR1 is LGHDT and CDR2 YNNKEL (reference sequence). This CDR3 has 16 amino acids. Trimming shortened V by 4 bases and J by 0 bases, and 13 bases separated the two germline ends. This CDR3 is CASSRVGGLAKNIQYF. CDR3 nucleotide sequence: TGTGCCAGCAGCCGAGTAGGGGGGTTAGCCAAAAACATTCAGTACTTC.

This clonotype has a handful of counts. The chain links TRBV6-1 to TRBJ2-2; unclear D gene. V was clipped by 6 bases and J by 1 base, with 15 bases between them. Germline V gene lookup returns CDR1 MNHNS and CDR2 SASEGT. The CDR3 sequence is 16 residues long. CDR3 region: CASRKEPHRNTGELFF. CDR3 in DNA: TGTGCCAGCAGGAAGGAGCCTCACCGGAACACCGGGGAGCTGTTTTTT.

The chain combines TRBV6-6 with TRBJ1-1, with D unclear. Germline V gene data show CDR1 as MNHNY and CDR2 as SVGAGI (reference sequence). The CDR3 has 11 amino acids. V lost 8 bases to trimming and J lost 2 bases, with 6 bases between them. The CDR3: CASSDNTEAFF. DNA of the CDR3: TGTGCCAGCTCGGATAACACTGAAGCTTTCTTT.

This clonotype was counted ten times or more. The chain uses TRBV5-1 and TRBJ1-2; no reliable D call. The CDR3 has 16 residues. The V and J ends lost 0 bases and 3 bases respectively, with 15 bases between them. The germline CDR1 and CDR2 sequences are SGHRS and YFSETQ. CDR3 amino acids: CASSLGGSLSDYGYTF. For the CDR3, the DNA is TGCGCCAGCAGCTTGGGAGGCTCCTTGTCGGACTATGGCTACACCTTC.

This clonotype showed up just a few times. The CDR3 DNA reads as TGCAGCGTGGGCGGCTCTACTGGGGCCAACGTCCTGACTTTC. As protein: CSVGGSTGANVLTF. The V call is TRBV29-1, the J call TRBJ2-6; D gene unclear. V was shortened by 6 bases and J by 2 bases, with 11 bases between the two germline ends. The V gene's germline CDR1 is SQVTM and CDR2 ANQGSEA. The CDR3 totals 14 residues.

This clonotype turned up a few times. This chain connects TRBV12-3 or TRBV12-4 to TRBJ2-7; 14 positions agree with TRBD2. The trim removed 7 bases at V and 4 bases at J, leaving 3 bases unmatched. The CDR3 has 14 residues. In DNA, the CDR3 is TGTGCCAGCAAATGGACTAGCGGGGGGTACGAGCAGTACTTC. Its protein is CASKWTSGGYEQYF.

J is TRBJ1-4 and V is TRBV20-1, with D unresolved. The V and J ends lost 5 bases and 4 bases respectively, with 14 bases between them. Germline CDR1 DFQATT, CDR2 SNEGSKA (reference sequence). CDR3 length equals 14 residues. CDR3 nucleotides: TGCAGTGCTCCTCCCCCGGGGTTTAATGAAAAACTGTTTTTT. Its translation is CSAPPPGFNEKLFF.

This clonotype was counted a few times. The rearrangement uses TRBV7-8 and TRBJ2-5; D is undetermined. CDR3 length equals 14 residues. The ends were cut back, 3 bases at V and 2 bases at J, with 10 bases in the middle. Per the germline V gene, CDR1 is SGHVS and CDR2 is FQNEAQ. The CDR3 nucleotides read TGTGCCAGCAGCTTTAGGGCCCCTCAAGAGACCCAGTACTTC. Residues: CASSFRAPQETQYF.

CDR3: CASSLYLPSYNEQFF. CDR3 sequence (DNA): TGTGCCAGCAGCTTATACCTCCCGAGCTACAATGAGCAGTTCTTC. The V gene is TRBV11-2, the J gene TRBJ2-1; D is unresolved. CDR3 size: 15 residues. V was pared by 2 bases and J by 3 bases, with 11 bases between. Germline CDR1 and CDR2: SGHAT and FQNNGV.

This clonotype was recorded a few times. The chain recombines TRBV10-1 with TRBJ1-5; TRBD1 matches 8 bases. Germline V lookup: CDR1 WNHNN, CDR2 SYGVQD (reference sequence). CDR3 size: 12 residues. Unmatched junction bases numbered 2, after V lost 8 bases and J lost 5 bases. The CDR3 DNA is TGCGCCAGCGGACAGGGACATCAGCCCCAGCATTTT. It translates to CASGQGHQPQHF.

This clonotype turned up a few times. J is TRBJ2-1 and V is TRBV5-1, with TRBD2 matching over 15 bases. The CDR3 loop spans 20 amino acids. The junction had 15 bases not matched to a gene; V was cut back by 2 bases and J by 6 bases. The germline V gene encodes CDR1 SGHRS and CDR2 YFSETQ. The CDR3 DNA reads TGCGCCAGCAGCTTACCGAACGGACTAGCGGGAGGGCCGGAAACCAATGAGCAGTTCTTC. This translates into CASSLPNGLAGGPETNEQFF.

DNA of the CDR3: TGCGCCAGCACCTTCGGATATGGAAACACCATATATTTT. Its protein is CASTFGYGNTIYF. V gene TRBV5-1 combines with J gene TRBJ1-3; D remains unclear. Germline V gene data show CDR1 as SGHRS and CDR2 as YFSETQ. The V and J ends lost 6 bases and 3 bases respectively, with 10 bases between them. There are 13 residues in the CDR3.

This clonotype was observed a few times. This chain links TRBV11-2 with TRBJ1-2, with D perhaps matching TRBD1 (5 bases). V lost 5 bases, J lost 4 bases, and 11 bases lay in between. The germline V gene has CDR1 SGHAT and CDR2 FQNNGV. The CDR3 contains 13 residues. The CDR3 region is CASSHRQSYGYTF. CDR3 sequence (DNA): TGTGCCAGCAGCCACCGACAGAGCTATGGCTACACCTTC.